Each of the 5 T cell receptor beta chains below was sequenced from the same sample in a study of T cell responses to AZD1222 COVID-19 vaccine. Sequencing used immunoSEQ multiplex PCR; TCRdb keeps in-frame clones, though not all of them. Of about 110,000 clones in the sample, around 90% were seen once. This material consisted of peripheral blood, taken on day 0 of MenACWY control vaccination. These receptors were collected from an adult in good health.

V gene TRBV6-1 combines with J gene TRBJ2-7, with a tentative D call TRBD2 (5 bases). The CDR3 runs 15 residues. Germline assignment: CDR1 MNHNS and CDR2 SASEGT. Trimming took 3 bases from V and 0 from J, leaving 12 bases between them. The DNA for the CDR3 is TGTGCCAGCAGTGATGGACCTGGGAGCTCCTACGAGCAGTACTTC. Translating gives CASSDGPGSSYEQYF.

J is TRBJ1-6 and V is TRBV30; 7 nucleotides match TRBD1. The V gene end was trimmed by 5 bases and the J gene end by 6 bases; junction bases not matched to a gene: 4. This CDR3 is built from 13 residues. Per the germline V gene, CDR1 is GTSNPN and CDR2 is SVGIG (reference sequence). The CDR3 DNA is TGTGCCTGGGAACAGGGGAGTAATTCACCCCTCCACTTT. Translated, it gives CAWEQGSNSPLHF.

As regards this clone: One end of the junction is discordant with germline, which a read error may explain. The CDR3 loop is CASSLLGTGHAETQYF. The CDR3 coding sequence is TGTGCTAGCAGCTTATTAGGAACAGGCCATGCAGAGACCCAGTACTTC. This chain links TRBV7-7 with TRBJ2-5; perhaps TRBD1 as D (5 bases). Germline V gene data show CDR1 as SSHAT and CDR2 as FNYEAQ (reference sequence). The CDR3 is 16 amino acids.

V usage is TRBV28 and J usage is TRBJ1-2; D is uncertain. The CDR3 totals 17 residues. V gave up 7 bases and J gave up 4 bases, with 25 bases separating them. The germline V gene encodes CDR1 MDHEN and CDR2 SYDVKM. In DNA form, the CDR3 reads TGTGCCAGCATGGACCACGGACGGTGGCAAGCGAGCTATGGCTACACCTTC. The encoded protein is CASMDHGRWQASYGYTF.

V is TRBV9 and J is TRBJ1-1; D not certain. V lost 0 bases and J 0 bases, leaving 9 bases between the germline ends. Germline assignment: CDR1 SGDLS and CDR2 YYNGEE. The CDR3 contains 15 residues. CDR3 sequence (DNA): TGTGCCAGCAGCGTAGTCGACCGACTGAACACTGAAGCTTTCTTT. Translated, it gives CASSVVDRLNTEAFF.